This passage covers 29 T cell receptor beta chains from one sample sequenced in a study of human thymus T cells. Libraries were prepared by immunoSEQ multiplex PCR; TCRdb keeps only in-frame clonotypes and omits some of them. Among more than 70,000 clones listed, just over 95% were seen once. Corrective heart surgery yielded the resections from which the thymus tissue came. Sample: thymus tissue. All receptors derive from a boy younger than two with a congenital heart defect but otherwise immunologically healthy.

The chain has TRBV6-5 and TRBJ2-1; D perhaps matches TRBD2 (5 bases). Germline CDR1 MNHEY, CDR2 SVGAGI. Trimming removed 0 bases at V and 7 bases at J, with 13 bases between. This CDR3 comprises 15 residues. DNA of the CDR3: TGTGCCAGCAGTTACTCGCCCTATGGGGAGAATGAGCAGTTCTTC. As protein: CASSYSPYGENEQFF.

The chain has TRBV2 and TRBJ1-5; perhaps TRBD1 as D (5 bases). V dropped 3 bases and J dropped 0 bases, with 9 bases sitting between them. Per the germline V gene, CDR1 is SNHLY and CDR2 is FYNNEI. The length of the CDR3 is 15 residues. CDR3 amino acids: CASSEGGNSNQPQHF. CDR3 coding DNA: TGTGCCAGCAGTGAGGGGGGTAATAGCAATCAGCCCCAGCATTTT.

The chain carries TRBV6-1 and TRBJ1-1; D is uncertain. The CDR3 has 11 amino acids. The V and J ends lost 5 bases and 4 bases respectively, with 5 bases between them. Germline V gives CDR1 MNHNS, CDR2 SASEGT. The CDR3 protein is CASSWGTEAFF. CDR3 DNA sequence: TGTGCCAGCAGTTGGGGCACTGAAGCTTTCTTT.

The chain couples TRBV13 to TRBJ2-3; D unclear. This CDR3 is built from 12 residues. V was shortened by 5 bases and J by 2 bases, with 5 bases between the two germline ends. Germline CDR1 reads PRHDT; CDR2 reads FYEKMQ (reference sequence). The CDR3 loop is CASSLNTDTQYF. The CDR3 DNA sequence: TGTGCCAGCAGCCTCAACACAGATACGCAGTATTTT.

This clone is a singleton in its sample. The J gene is TRBJ2-2, the V gene TRBV19; possible D gene TRBD1, 5 bases. The CDR3 sequence is 15 residues long. Germline V gives CDR1 LNHDA, CDR2 SQIVND (reference sequence). V was trimmed by 1 base and J by 2 bases, leaving 8 bases between them. The CDR3 nucleotides read TGTGCCAGTAGTATAGTGGGGCGCAACACCGGGGAGCTGTTTTTT. It codes for CASSIVGRNTGELFF.

The chain uses TRBV9 and TRBJ2-1, with D possibly TRBD2 on 6 matching bases. Trimming took off 4 bases at V and 6 bases at J, with 17 bases between the two ends. Germline values: CDR1 SGDLS, CDR2 YYNGEE. CDR3 length equals 15 residues. DNA of the CDR3: TGTGCCAGCAGCCCGCGACTAGAGCACGGCAATGAGCAGTTCTTC. This codes for CASSPRLEHGNEQFF. Filled out from reference TRBV9 and TRBJ2-1, the complete variable domain reads DSGVTQTPKHLITATGQRVTLRCSPRSGDLSVYWYQQSLDQGLQFLIQYYNGEERAKGNILERFSAQQFPDLHSELNLSSLELGDSALYFCASSPRLEHGNEQFFGPGTRLTVL.

In nucleotides, the CDR3 is TGTGCCAGCCGTTCCGTCGGCAGGGGATCCCTTTTTGGCAATCAGCCCCAGCATTTT. Its protein is CASRSVGRGSLFGNQPQHF. The rearrangement links TRBV28 to TRBJ1-5; D is perhaps TRBD1 (6 bases). From germline, CDR1 is MDHEN and CDR2 SYDVKM. This CDR3 is built from 19 residues. V lost 8 bases, J lost 2 bases, and 28 bases lay in between.

The CDR3 coding sequence is TGTGCCAGCAGGGACCTCAGGGATTCTGACGGGGAGCTGTTTTTT. It codes for CASRDLRDSDGELFF. This chain joins TRBV6-1 and TRBJ2-2, with D perhaps matching TRBD1 (5 bases). Germline V gives CDR1 MNHNS, CDR2 SASEGT. The CDR3 length is 15 residues. Trimming removed 6 bases at V and 7 bases at J, with 18 bases between.

V and J are TRBV28 and TRBJ2-7; 8 bases align to TRBD1. Germline CDR1 MDHEN, CDR2 SYDVKM. V was clipped by 2 bases and J by 3 bases; unmatched bases: 9. The CDR3 totals 16 residues. The CDR3 nucleotides are TGTGCCAGCAGTTTAAGGGCCCCGACAGGGGACTACGAGCAGTACTTC. Encoded protein: CASSLRAPTGDYEQYF.

The chain employs TRBV6-5 and TRBJ1-2; D gene uncertain. V lost 0 bases to trimming and J lost 3 bases, with 5 bases between them. Looked up from germline, CDR1 is MNHEY and CDR2 is SVGAGI. This CDR3 is built from 13 residues. The CDR3 DNA reads TGTGCCAGCAGTTACTCAGTAGACTATGGCTACACCTTC. It yields the protein CASSYSVDYGYTF.

The CDR3 protein is CASSGDLPRDQTNEKLFF. The CDR3 nucleotides read TGTGCCAGCAGTGGAGATTTACCCCGCGATCAAACTAATGAAAAACTGTTTTTT. This rearrangement joins TRBV25-1 to TRBJ1-4; D remains ambiguous. The CDR3 contains 18 residues. Between the trimmed V and J ends, which lost 4 bases and 1 base, there was a span of 19 bases. Germline-derived CDR1 and CDR2 are MGHDK and SYGVNS.

The chain carries TRBV5-1 and TRBJ1-1; D not certain. This CDR3 has 14 residues. Trimming cost V 5 bases and J 1 base, with 12 bases left between them. CDR1 and CDR2 (germline): SGHRS, YFSETQ. The CDR3 nucleotides are TGCGCCAGCAGGACGGGCAGCCAGAACACTGAAGCTTTCTTT. It encodes CASRTGSQNTEAFF.

The CDR3 DNA is TGTGCCTGGAGGGCCCTCTTGGCGGGGGACCACAGCTCCTACAATGAGCAGTTCTTC. The encoded protein is CAWRALLAGDHSSYNEQFF. V is TRBV30 and J is TRBJ2-1; TRBD2 matches 7 bases. The junction had 17 bases not matched to a gene; V was cut back by 3 bases and J by 0 bases. Germline V CDR1 and CDR2: GTSNPN, SVGIG (reference sequence). The CDR3 spans 19 residues.

V is TRBV2 and J is TRBJ2-3; the D gene is possibly TRBD1 (5 bases). The CDR3 covers 18 residues. V lost 5 bases and J 0 bases, leaving 21 bases between the germline ends. Germline CDR1 and CDR2: SNHLY and FYNNEI. CDR3 DNA: TGTGCCAGCAGTCCGATGTTTAAAGACAGCTTAAGCACAGATACGCAGTATTTT. This sequence encodes CASSPMFKDSLSTDTQYF.

The genes are TRBV5-1 and TRBJ2-3; the match to TRBD2 covers 14 bases. This CDR3 has 18 amino acids. Germline CDR1 SGHRS, CDR2 YFSETQ. Trimming at V came to 5 bases and at J to 2 bases, leaving 10 bases not matched to a gene. CDR3 loop: CASSSGATSGRDTDTQYF. CDR3 DNA sequence: TGCGCCAGCAGTTCGGGGGCGACTAGCGGGAGGGACACAGATACGCAGTATTTT.

The chain recombines TRBV5-6 with TRBJ1-1; D is ambiguous. This CDR3 contains 13 residues. V was cut by 0 bases and J by 1 base, with 4 bases left in between. Germline lookup yields CDR1 SGHDT and CDR2 YYEEEE. CDR3 nucleotide sequence: TGTGCCAGCAGCTTGGACAAGAACACTGAAGCTTTCTTT. It translates to CASSLDKNTEAFF.

This chain uses TRBV6-4 with TRBJ1-4; weak D call: TRBD1 (5 bases). Trimming stripped 2 bases from V and 2 bases from J, with 9 bases between. CDR1 MRHNA and CDR2 SNTAGT come from the germline V gene. The CDR3 loop spans 15 amino acids. The chain's CDR3 is CASSDPGRTNEKLFF. CDR3 nucleotide sequence: TGTGCCAGCAGTGACCCGGGACGGACTAATGAAAAACTGTTTTTT.

The chain links TRBV2 to TRBJ2-3, with a possible D match to TRBD2 (6 bases). The CDR3 sequence is 21 residues long. V lost 5 bases to trimming and J lost 6 bases, with 36 bases between them. Germline V gene data show CDR1 as SNHLY and CDR2 as FYNNEI. Here the CDR3 DNA reads TGTGCCAGCAGTCAGGTCCAGGAAAGGGACTCCCCACAGTCAAGTAAGGATACGCAGTATTTT. Amino acid sequence: CASSQVQERDSPQSSKDTQYF. Using reference TRBV2 and TRBJ2-3 for the parts outside the CDR3, the full variable domain is EPEVTQTPSHQVTQMGQEVILRCVPISNHLYFYWYRQILGQKVEFLVSFYNNEISEKSEIFDDQFSVERPDGSNFTLKIRSTKLEDSAMYFCASSQVQERDSPQSSKDTQYFGPGTRLTVL.

This chain joins TRBV30 and TRBJ2-7; D not certain. In germline, CDR1 is GTSNPN, CDR2 SVGIG (reference sequence). The CDR3 spans 16 residues. V lost 2 bases, J lost 1 base, and 18 bases lay in between. The CDR3 is CAWSHSRQVISYEQYF. The CDR3 DNA reads TGTGCCTGGAGTCACTCTCGGCAGGTTATATCCTACGAGCAGTACTTC.

Turning to this clone: One junction end does not reproduce the germline sequence, and a read error may be involved. The chain uses TRBV5-1 and TRBJ2-2, with unresolved D. CDR3 length: 12 amino acids. Germline V gives CDR1 SGHRS, CDR2 YFSETQ. The chain's CDR3 is CASSPPDTRQVF. The DNA of the CDR3 is TGCGCCAGCAGCCCACCCGATACACGCCAAGTTTTT. Full variable domain (remainder filled in from reference TRBV5-1 and TRBJ2-2): KAGVTQTPRYLIKTRGQQVTLSCSPISGHRSVSWYQQTPGQGLQFLFEYFSETQRNKGNFPGRFSGRQFSNSRSEMNVSTLELGDSALYLCASSPPDTRQVFGEGSRLTVL.

The chain couples TRBV29-1 to TRBJ2-3; 9 nucleotides align to TRBD2. J lost 7 bases, V lost 4 bases, and 12 bases had no gene match. The CDR3 has 15 amino acids. Germline V CDR1 and CDR2: SQVTM, ANQGSEA. This chain's CDR3 is CSVGMRGGPRHTQYF. Written as DNA, the CDR3 is TGCAGCGTTGGGATGCGGGGGGGCCCCAGACATACGCAGTATTTT.

The chain has TRBV7-7 and TRBJ2-1; D call uncertain. V was trimmed by 5 bases and J by 5 bases, leaving 10 bases between them. This CDR3 spans 13 amino acids. Germline loops: CDR1 SSHAT, CDR2 FNYEAQ (reference sequence). DNA for the CDR3: TGTGCCAGCAGCCGCAGAACCGACAATGAGCAGTTCTTC. Translated: CASSRRTDNEQFF.

V is TRBV5-4 and J is TRBJ2-3, with D unclear. The CDR3 is 13 amino acids. CDR1 SGHNT and CDR2 YYREEE come from the germline V gene (reference sequence). Deletions cut 0 bases from V and 6 bases from J, with 8 bases between. The CDR3 region is CASSLEWADTQYF. Written as DNA, the CDR3 is TGTGCCAGCAGCTTGGAGTGGGCTGATACGCAGTATTTT.

This clone was seen just once. V and J are TRBV7-9 and TRBJ1-2, with a possible D match to TRBD1 (6 bases). In germline, CDR1 is SEHNR, CDR2 FQNEAQ (reference sequence). V gave up 2 bases and J gave up 5 bases, with 18 bases separating them. The CDR3 length is 16 residues. This CDR3 is CASSLLGAVELYGYTF. CDR3 nucleotide sequence: TGTGCCAGCAGCTTATTGGGGGCAGTCGAACTTTATGGCTACACCTTC.

The rearrangement links TRBV19 to TRBJ1-2; weak D call: TRBD1 (6 bases). Trimming took off 5 bases at V and 4 bases at J, with 14 bases between the two ends. Looked up from germline, CDR1 is LNHDA and CDR2 is SQIVND (reference sequence). This CDR3 contains 14 residues. The CDR3: CASSQRTALYGYTF. In nucleotides, the CDR3 is TGTGCCAGTAGTCAAAGGACAGCCCTCTATGGCTACACCTTC.

The rearrangement joins TRBV10-3 to TRBJ2-2, with unresolved D. Per germline, CDR1 ENHRY and CDR2 SYGVKD. The length of the CDR3 is 13 residues. Trimming removed 7 bases at V and 4 bases at J, with 10 bases between. The CDR3 here is CAIIGPLTGELFF. CDR3 DNA: TGTGCCATCATTGGACCGCTCACCGGGGAGCTGTTTTTT.

In its sample, this clone was seen once. This rearrangement joins TRBV5-4 to TRBJ2-1; D is possibly TRBD2 (5 bases). Looked up from germline, CDR1 is SGHNT and CDR2 is YYREEE (reference sequence). V was shortened by 2 bases and J by 0 bases, with 15 bases between the two germline ends. CDR3 length: 17 residues. The CDR3: CASSFSVGPYSYNEQFF. The CDR3 coding sequence is TGTGCCAGCAGCTTTAGCGTCGGACCCTACTCCTACAATGAGCAGTTCTTC. The full variable domain, its missing parts supplied by reference TRBV5-4 and TRBJ2-1, is ETGVTQSPTHLIKTRGQQVTLRCSSQSGHNTVSWYQQALGQGPQFIFQYYREEENGRGNFPPRFSGLQFPNYSSELNVNALELDDSALYLCASSFSVGPYSYNEQFFGPGTRLTVL.

V is TRBV28 and J is TRBJ1-2; the D gene is possibly TRBD1 (5 bases). CDR1 and CDR2 (germline): MDHEN, SYDVKM. The V end lost 1 base, the J end lost 4 bases, and 16 bases lay between the germline ends. The CDR3 consists of 16 residues. CDR3 nucleotide sequence: TGTGCCAGCAGTTTATCGGGGCGACGGGGCCCCTATGGCTACACCTTC. Protein: CASSLSGRRGPYGYTF.

Only one count was recorded for this clone. This chain uses TRBV5-1 with TRBJ2-7, with TRBD2 identical over 8 bases. Germline assignment: CDR1 SGHRS and CDR2 YFSETQ. V trimming: 1 base; J trimming: 0 bases; junction bases outside the gene matches: 3. The CDR3 extends over 15 amino acids. The CDR3 here is CASSLLAGTSYEQYF. CDR3 coding DNA: TGCGCCAGCAGCTTGCTAGCGGGTACCTCCTACGAGCAGTACTTC.